The 30 T cell receptor beta chains presented below share a single source sample, sequenced in a study of T cells expressing NK-cell markers. Each CDR3 protein gets one entry in TCRdb, which reprocessed the 5' RACE reads and gives no DNA. Its table records just under 7,500 distinct CDR3 sequences. The sequenced material came from blood T cells: a sorted CD56 or NKG2C T cell subset, CD4+ or CD8+ T cells, or bulk PBMC T cells (not recorded which). The receptors come from a man aged 18-70 years in good health.

Judged by frequency, this clonotype is medium-sized. This sequence joins TRBV3-1 and TRBJ2-6. The CDR3 covers 18 residues. Per germline, CDR1 LGHDT and CDR2 YNNKEL (reference sequence). The CDR3: CASSQETVSGSGANVLTF.

The CDR3 is CASRPRGPYNEQFF. V and J are TRBV6-1 and TRBJ2-1. The length of the CDR3 is 14 residues. CDR1 is MNHNS, CDR2 SASEGT, per germline.

The chain has TRBV19 and TRBJ2-1; TCRdb's assignment of TRBD2 cannot be checked, as there is no DNA. Germline V gene sequence: CDR1 LNHDA, CDR2 SQIVND (reference sequence). The CDR3 spans 15 residues. The chain's CDR3 is CASSTLAGGVDEQFF.

J is TRBJ2-6 and V is TRBV11-2. Germline V gene data show CDR1 as SGHAT and CDR2 as FQNNGV. This CDR3 has 15 amino acids. CDR3 amino acids: CASSNEWIGANVLTF.

This chain connects TRBV12-3 or TRBV12-4 to TRBJ1-1; absent DNA, TCRdb's TRBD1 call cannot be checked. This CDR3 is 13 amino acids long. The chain's CDR3 is CASSKTGGTEAFF.

This rearrangement joins TRBV6-2 or TRBV6-3 to TRBJ1-1. This CDR3 contains 13 residues. Germline lookup yields CDR1 MNHEY and CDR2 SVGEGT. The CDR3 loop reads CATTDKENTEAFF.

This chain joins TRBV6-4 and TRBJ2-1. CDR1 is MRHNA and CDR2 is SNTAGT in the germline V gene. The CDR3 totals 16 residues. The CDR3 spells CASSDSETSSYNEQFF.

V gene TRBV6-5 combines with J gene TRBJ1-3. CDR1 and CDR2 (germline): MNHEY, SVGAGI. The CDR3 has 15 residues. CDR3 sequence reads: CASSYDSTSGNTIYF.

The chain recombines TRBV5-1 with TRBJ1-2; TCRdb designates TRBD1, a call that cannot be tested without DNA. Germline CDR1 reads SGHRS; CDR2 reads YFSETQ. The CDR3 runs to 14 residues. The CDR3 region is CASSLHTGGFGYTF.

V and J are TRBV7-8 and TRBJ1-5; there is no DNA to check the TCRdb D call of TRBD1. The CDR3 has 16 amino acids. Germline CDR1 and CDR2: SGHVS and FQNEAQ. CDR3 in amino acids: CASSLFSGLAGQPQHF. Complete variable domain (other parts from reference TRBV7-8 and TRBJ1-5): GAGVSQSPRYKVAKRGQDVALRCDPISGHVSLFWYQQALGQGPEFLTYFQNEAQLDKSGLPSDRFFAERPEGSVSTLKIQRTQQEDSAVYLCASSLFSGLAGQPQHFGDGTRLSIL.

This chain uses TRBV6-6 with TRBJ2-5. Germline V gene lookup returns CDR1 MNHNY and CDR2 SVGAGI (reference sequence). The CDR3 covers 12 residues. CDR3 loop: CASSYSAETQYF.

This clonotype is labeled medium-sized (0.01 to 0.1%) based on frequency. V usage is TRBV5-5 and J usage is TRBJ1-1; the D call from TCRdb, TRBD1, cannot be confirmed without DNA. Germline loops: CDR1 SGHKS, CDR2 YYEKEE (reference sequence). There are 15 residues in the CDR3. This CDR3 reads CASSYGAAPNTEAFF.

The chain couples TRBV5-1 to TRBJ2-7; TCRdb lists TRBD1, though no DNA is available to test this call. From germline, CDR1 is SGHRS and CDR2 YFSETQ. CDR3 length: 16 amino acids. The CDR3 loop reads CASSLLLGDRAYEQYF.

The V gene is TRBV12-3 or TRBV12-4, the J gene TRBJ1-3; TCRdb lists TRBD1, though no DNA is available to test this call. This CDR3 has 14 residues. The CDR3 sequence: CASSRRDRAHTIYF.

The chain joins TRBV28 to TRBJ2-3; the D call of TRBD1 rests on TCRdb alone, since no DNA is present to check it. Germline loops: CDR1 MDHEN, CDR2 SYDVKM. The CDR3 has 14 residues. CDR3 sequence reads: CASTYPGRADTQYF.

CDR3 sequence reads: CASSQDGTGASYEQYF. The V gene is TRBV4-2, the J gene TRBJ2-7; with no DNA, the TCRdb D assignment of TRBD1 cannot be verified. Looked up from germline, CDR1 is LGHNA and CDR2 is YNFKEQ. The CDR3 extends over 16 amino acids.

The chain uses TRBV6-5 and TRBJ2-5; as DNA is missing, the TRBD1 call by TCRdb cannot be tested. The CDR3 loop spans 15 amino acids. The germline V gene encodes CDR1 MNHEY and CDR2 SVGAGI. CDR3: CASSNRVRGEETQYF.

The chain recombines TRBV6-4 with TRBJ2-3; as DNA is missing, the TRBD2 call by TCRdb cannot be tested. The CDR3 has 14 amino acids. CDR1 is MRHNA, CDR2 SNTAGT, per germline. CDR3 residues: CASSAGGETDTQYF.

The chain recombines TRBV7-9 with TRBJ1-2. CDR1 and CDR2 from the germline V gene are SEHNR and FQNEAQ (reference sequence). The CDR3 sequence is 14 residues long. The CDR3 sequence: CASSLVEGLYGYTF. The full variable domain, completed using reference TRBV7-9 and TRBJ1-2, is DTGVSQNPRHKITKRGQNVTFRCDPISEHNRLYWYRQTLGQGPEFLTYFQNEAQLEKSRLLSDRFSAERPKGSFSTLEIQRTEQGDSAMYLCASSLVEGLYGYTFGSGTRLTVV.

This chain connects TRBV5-6 to TRBJ1-1; TCRdb's D gene call, TRBD1, goes unchecked for lack of DNA. This CDR3 spans 13 amino acids. Germline values: CDR1 SGHDT, CDR2 YYEEEE. The CDR3 spells CASSPWWGTEAFF. Looking up the rest from reference TRBV5-6 and TRBJ1-1 gives the full variable domain: DAGVTQSPTHLIKTRGQQVTLRCSPKSGHDTVSWYQQALGQGPQFIFQYYEEEERQRGNFPDRFSGHQFPNYSSELNVNALLLGDSALYLCASSPWWGTEAFFGQGTRLTVV.

The rearrangement uses TRBV20-1 and TRBJ1-1; the D gene TCRdb calls, TRBD1, cannot be checked with no DNA. Germline-derived CDR1 and CDR2 are DFQATT and SNEGSKA (reference sequence). This CDR3 is built from 15 residues. The CDR3 is CSARDPGQVLHEAFF.

V and J are TRBV4-2 and TRBJ2-1; TCRdb outputs TRBD2, but without DNA this stays unchecked. The CDR3 consists of 16 residues. From germline, CDR1 is LGHNA and CDR2 YNFKEQ. The CDR3 here is CASSQANSGGGNEQFF.

The V call is TRBV6-1, the J call TRBJ2-3; TCRdb selects TRBD2, and the lack of DNA leaves this call unchecked. This CDR3 contains 16 residues. Germline lookup yields CDR1 MNHNS and CDR2 SASEGT. The CDR3 is CASSDSLAGGSDTQYF.

This clonotype registers medium-sized by frequency. The chain combines TRBV7-3 with TRBJ2-2; the D call of TRBD1 rests on TCRdb alone, since no DNA is present to check it. Per germline, CDR1 SGHTA and CDR2 FQGTGA. This CDR3 has 16 amino acids. This CDR3 is CASSLISGPNTGELFF.

V gene TRBV6-2 or TRBV6-3 combines with J gene TRBJ2-3; TCRdb designates TRBD1, a call that cannot be tested without DNA. The CDR3 length is 14 residues. Per germline, CDR1 MNHEY and CDR2 SVGEGT. CDR3 region: CASSQGSGADTQYF.

This chain links TRBV6-5 with TRBJ2-7; without DNA, the TCRdb call of TRBD1 cannot be checked. CDR1 MNHEY and CDR2 SVGAGI come from the germline V gene. The CDR3 totals 18 residues. The CDR3: CASSYPAPGTGRNYEQYF.

The chain recombines TRBV6-1 with TRBJ1-5. CDR1 and CDR2 from the germline V gene are MNHNS and SASEGT. The CDR3 extends over 14 amino acids. The CDR3 spells CASTPTEGGQPQHF.

The chain links TRBV4-2 to TRBJ2-1; without DNA, the TCRdb call of TRBD1 cannot be checked. From germline, CDR1 is LGHNA and CDR2 YNFKEQ. CDR3 size: 16 residues. CDR3 region: CASSQDTGTGHNEQFF.

The chain uses TRBV6-1 and TRBJ1-2; TCRdb's D gene call, TRBD1, goes unchecked for lack of DNA. There are 13 residues in the CDR3. Germline loops: CDR1 MNHNS, CDR2 SASEGT. CDR3 region: CASSRDTIYGYTF.

V usage is TRBV6-5 and J usage is TRBJ2-6. Looked up from germline, CDR1 is MNHEY and CDR2 is SVGAGI. This CDR3 comprises 15 residues. CDR3 in amino acids: CASSYSPSGANVLTF.